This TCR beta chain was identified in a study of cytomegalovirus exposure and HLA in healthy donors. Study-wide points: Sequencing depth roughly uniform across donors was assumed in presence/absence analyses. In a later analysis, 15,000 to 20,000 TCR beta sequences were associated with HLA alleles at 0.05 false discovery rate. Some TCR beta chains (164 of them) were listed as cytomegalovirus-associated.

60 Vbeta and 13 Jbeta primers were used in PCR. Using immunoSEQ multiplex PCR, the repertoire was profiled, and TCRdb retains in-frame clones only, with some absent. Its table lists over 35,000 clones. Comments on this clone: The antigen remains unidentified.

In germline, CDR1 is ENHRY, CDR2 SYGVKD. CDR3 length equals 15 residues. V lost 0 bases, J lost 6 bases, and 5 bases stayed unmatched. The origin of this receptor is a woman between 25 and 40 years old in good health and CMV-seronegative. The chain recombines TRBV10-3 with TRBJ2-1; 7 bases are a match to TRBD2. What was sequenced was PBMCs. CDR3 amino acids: CAISESGGSFNEQFF. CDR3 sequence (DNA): TGTGCCATCAGTGAGTCTGGCGGGAGTTTCAATGAGCAGTTCTTC.